This TCR beta chain was recorded in a study of blood T cell repertoires in COVID-19 (dated by TCRdb to 2018 to 2021). Context from the whole study: The collaborator samples originated in the United States, Italy and Spain and spanned the acute and convalescent phases of COVID-19. The samples were drawn from the first 160 participants of the ongoing ImmuneRACE study and from roughly 1,300 subjects provided by 6 global collaborators. The repertoires were released in a freely available public database meant as a resource for research on the immune response to SARS-CoV-2. The prospective study material was composed of cDNA or gDNA derived from T cells, B-cell-depleted T cells, or PBMCs. The dataset comprised deeply sampled blood TCRbeta repertoires from subjects exposed to, actively infected with, or recovered from COVID-19. Sample metadata almost always included a de-identified subject ID, COVID-19 status, age in years and sex. Where available, HLA class I and class II types were obtained from metadata supplied by the sample provider rather than from assay-based typing. Beyond this particular receptor, the publication reports: Clinical and demographic metadata were provided uncurated, with the amount varying by source and participant.

This clone was seen a few times. Its antigen is still unknown. No per-base quality is available; no much larger clone lies one base away. TCRbeta CDR3 regions were amplified from genomic DNA using the immunoSEQ Assay, a bias-controlled multiplex PCR. The study's processing was this. The number of nucleated cells in each sample was estimated by amplification of reference gene primers within the assay. To quantify the absolute abundance of each unique TCRbeta CDR3 rearrangement, sequence reads were collapsed and filtered. For each sample, productive Simpson clonality was calculated as the square root of Simpson's diversity index across productive rearrangements. TCRdb provides this immuneACCESS table in a form limited to in-frame rearrangements. Some clones are lacking; in checked studies, under half of them reflect an unresolved V gene, and why the rest are absent is not known. V, J and clone size reflect that table, while D and trimming were determined from the DNA. For this sample the table gives about 230,000 clones, of which around 88% were detected only once. In total, the top ten clones hold 2% to 3% of the sample.

For CDR1 and CDR2, the germline V gene (reference sequence) lists GTSNPN and SVGIG. The CDR3 runs 14 residues from the cysteine to the phenylalanine. Of all the DNA, just the CDR3 is kept, 42 bases in frame from base 1. Deletion took 0 bases off V and 0 bases off J, with a span of 8 bases between the germline ends. Enrolling through a virtual design, the prospective study's participants ranged in age from roughly 18 to 95 years and lived across roughly 23 United States geographic areas. In the prospective study, cohorts were assigned on the basis of participant-reported clinical history obtained from a screening survey and a study questionnaire. Each participant in the prospective study had whole blood, serum and a nasopharyngeal or oropharyngeal swab collected by mobile phlebotomists. Additional blood draws and questionnaires over an approximately 2-month period could optionally be provided by prospective study participants. Before DNA extraction, prospective study blood samples were shipped either frozen or at room temperature.

The sequence was collected from a woman in her thirties or forties with acute COVID-19. Sequenced: PBMCs or T cells enriched from blood (not recorded which). The chain was built from TRBV30 and TRBJ1-1; there is no confident call for the D gene. The DNA sequence is given as TGTGCCTGGAGTGTATCCGGGATGAACACTGAAGCTTTCTTT. This encodes CAWSVSGMNTEAFF.